This TCR beta chain is drawn from a study of blood T cell repertoires in COVID-19. Study overall: The origin of the acute and convalescent COVID-19 samples was the United States, Italy and Spain. PBMCs, B-cell-depleted T cells, or T cells were the source of the cDNA or gDNA that made up the material.

As handled by the study authors: Nucleated cell number was recorded as an estimate derived from reference gene primer amplification. The repertoire was sequenced with immunoSEQ multiplex PCR; TCRdb's copy has only in-frame clones and lacks some. Clone size and the V and J calls come from that table; the DNA yielded D and trimming. The table records just under 65,000 clones, about 75% of them present only once. Trimming shortened V by 3 bases and J by 10 bases, and 10 bases separated the two germline ends. CDR1 is SGHRS and CDR2 is YFSETQ in the germline V gene. The CDR3 extends over 12 amino acids. This chain connects TRBV5-1 to TRBJ1-4; the D is unclear. The receptor was isolated from a woman older than 75 with acute or convalescent COVID-19. Sequencing was performed on peripheral blood. CDR3 protein: CASSSLRGKLFF. In DNA form, the CDR3 reads TGCGCCAGCAGCTCCCTGCGGGGAAAACTGTTTTTT.